A single sample is the source of the 8 T cell receptor beta chains below, sequenced in a study of identical twins. MiXCR, applied by TCRdb to the 5' RACE reads, yields one record per CDR3 protein. The sample contains 550,000 to 700,000 distinct CDR3 sequences, 21% of which appear only once. A further study also used this sample, focusing on T cells expressing NK-cell markers.

Sequenced: PBMCs. These receptors all stem from a woman under 30 in good health.

The chain employs TRBV5-5 and TRBJ2-7; D assignment may be TRBD1 or TRBD2 (5 bases each). CDR3 length: 16 residues. Looked up from germline, CDR1 is SGHKS and CDR2 is YYEKEE (reference sequence). V was shortened by 4 bases and J by 5 bases, with 22 bases between the two germline ends. The CDR3 loop is CASSVAGAGWEDEQYF. DNA for the CDR3: TGTGCCAGCAGCGTGGCCGGGGCAGGGTGGGAAGACGAGCAGTACTTC.

This clonotype was detected a few times. The rearrangement uses TRBV6-1 and TRBJ2-2, with D tentatively TRBD1 or TRBD2 (5 bases each). The CDR3 extends over 16 amino acids. Germline CDR1 MNHNS, CDR2 SASEGT. The germline V and J ends were trimmed by 11 bases and 1 base, with 20 bases remaining between them. DNA for the CDR3: TGTGCCGCCAAACGAGGCGGAGGACAGAACACCGGGGAGCTGTTTTTT. This sequence encodes CAAKRGGGQNTGELFF.

This sequence joins TRBV15 and TRBJ2-1, with D perhaps TRBD2 (6 bases). CDR3 size: 15 residues. Germline CDR1 is LNHNV and CDR2 is YYDKDF (reference sequence). Trimming left V 7 bases short and J 2 bases short, with 15 bases between. The CDR3 nucleotides are TGTGCCACCAAGCCGGGGAGGCCAGCCTACAATGAGCAGTTCTTC. Translation: CATKPGRPAYNEQFF.

The V call is TRBV6-2 or TRBV6-3, the J call TRBJ2-1; 9 bases are shared with TRBD2. This CDR3 comprises 16 residues. V lost 5 bases to trimming and J lost 4 bases; unmatched junction nucleotides: 9. CDR1 and CDR2 from the germline V gene are MNHEY and SVGEGT. CDR3 sequence reads: CASSLQPGLAYNEQFF. As DNA, the CDR3 is TGTGCCAGCAGTCTTCAACCGGGACTAGCTTACAATGAGCAGTTCTTC.

The gene calls are TRBV5-6 and TRBJ1-1, with D perhaps TRBD1 (5 bases). The V end was cut by 4 bases, the J end by 4 bases, with 20 bases between. Germline values: CDR1 SGHDT, CDR2 YYEEEE. The CDR3 runs to 16 residues. CDR3 region: CASSRSYASRGTEAFF. The CDR3 DNA sequence: TGTGCCAGCAGCCGCAGTTATGCGAGTAGGGGCACTGAAGCTTTCTTT.

The rearrangement uses TRBV20-1 and TRBJ2-3; 10 nucleotides line up with TRBD2. The V segment lost 0 bases and the J segment 8 bases; nucleotides outside the gene matches: 17. This CDR3 spans 18 amino acids. Germline-derived CDR1 and CDR2 are DFQATT and SNEGSKA (reference sequence). CDR3 region: CSARDQTSGTTRAPTQYF. The CDR3 nucleotides are TGCAGTGCTAGAGATCAAACTAGCGGGACGACCCGGGCGCCTACGCAGTATTTT.

This clonotype occurred many times. The chain couples TRBV10-3 to TRBJ1-1; no firm D call. This CDR3 is built from 13 residues. The V gene's germline CDR1 is ENHRY and CDR2 SYGVKD. V was clipped by 5 bases and J by 1 base, with 8 bases between them. The CDR3 is CAISLGENTEAFF. The CDR3 nucleotides are TGTGCCATCAGTCTTGGGGAGAACACTGAAGCTTTCTTT.

This chain connects TRBV10-3 to TRBJ2-5; tentatively, D is TRBD1 or TRBD2 (5 bases each). The V end was cut by 6 bases, the J end by 10 bases, with 21 bases between. The CDR3 consists of 14 residues. The germline gives CDR1 ENHRY, CDR2 SYGVKD. In DNA, the CDR3 is TGTGCCATCAGGCCGGACGGGGCAGACGAAGACCAGTACTTC. Translating gives CAIRPDGADEDQYF.